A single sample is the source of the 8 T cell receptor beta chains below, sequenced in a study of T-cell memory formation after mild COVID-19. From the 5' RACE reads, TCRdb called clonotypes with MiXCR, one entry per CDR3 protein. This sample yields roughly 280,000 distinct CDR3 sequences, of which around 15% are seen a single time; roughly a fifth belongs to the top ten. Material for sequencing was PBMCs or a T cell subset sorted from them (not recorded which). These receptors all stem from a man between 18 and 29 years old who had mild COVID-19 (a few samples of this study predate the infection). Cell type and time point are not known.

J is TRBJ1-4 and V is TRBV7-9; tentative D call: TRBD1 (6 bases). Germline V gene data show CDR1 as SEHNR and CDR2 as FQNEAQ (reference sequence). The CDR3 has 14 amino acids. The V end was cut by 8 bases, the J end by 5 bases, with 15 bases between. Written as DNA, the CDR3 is TGTGCCAGCGATCGACAGGCCGACAATGAAAAACTGTTTTTT. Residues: CASDRQADNEKLFF.

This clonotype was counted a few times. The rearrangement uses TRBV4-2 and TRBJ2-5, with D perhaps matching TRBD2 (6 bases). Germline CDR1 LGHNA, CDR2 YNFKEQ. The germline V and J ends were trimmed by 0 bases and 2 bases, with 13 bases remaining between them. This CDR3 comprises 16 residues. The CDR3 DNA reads TGTGCCAGCAGCCAAGATTGGGGAGGAAGACAAGAGACCCAGTACTTC. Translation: CASSQDWGGRQETQYF.

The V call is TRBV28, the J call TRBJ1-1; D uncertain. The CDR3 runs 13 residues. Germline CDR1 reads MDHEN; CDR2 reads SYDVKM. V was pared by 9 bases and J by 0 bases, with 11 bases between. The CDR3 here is CASGGVMNTEAFF. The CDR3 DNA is TGTGCCAGTGGTGGGGTGATGAACACTGAAGCTTTCTTT. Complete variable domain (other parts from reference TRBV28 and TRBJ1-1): DVKVTQSSRYLVKRTGEKVFLECVQDMDHENMFWYRQDPGLGLRLIYFSYDVKMKEKGDIPEGYSVSREKKERFSLILESASTNQTSMYLCASGGVMNTEAFFGQGTRLTVV.

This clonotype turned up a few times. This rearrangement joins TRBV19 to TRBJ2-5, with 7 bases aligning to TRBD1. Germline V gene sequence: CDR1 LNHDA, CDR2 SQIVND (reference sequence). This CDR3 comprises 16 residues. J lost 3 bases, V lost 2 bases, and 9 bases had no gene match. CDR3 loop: CASSIPSGQEEETQYF. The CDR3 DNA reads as TGTGCCAGTAGTATACCCTCAGGACAGGAAGAAGAGACCCAGTACTTC.

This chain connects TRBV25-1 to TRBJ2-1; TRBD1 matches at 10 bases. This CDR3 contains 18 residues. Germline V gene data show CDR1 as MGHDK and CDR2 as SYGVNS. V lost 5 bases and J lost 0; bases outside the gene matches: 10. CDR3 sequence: CASSLHGQGDFSYNEQFF. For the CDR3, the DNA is TGTGCCAGCAGTCTCCATGGACAGGGGGATTTCTCCTACAATGAGCAGTTCTTC.

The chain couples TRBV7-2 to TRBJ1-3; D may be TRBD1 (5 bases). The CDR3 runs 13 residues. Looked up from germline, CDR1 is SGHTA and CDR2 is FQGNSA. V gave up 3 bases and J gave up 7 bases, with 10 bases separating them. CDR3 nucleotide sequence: TGTGCCAGCAGCTTGATACCAGGGAACACCATATATTTT. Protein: CASSLIPGNTIYF.

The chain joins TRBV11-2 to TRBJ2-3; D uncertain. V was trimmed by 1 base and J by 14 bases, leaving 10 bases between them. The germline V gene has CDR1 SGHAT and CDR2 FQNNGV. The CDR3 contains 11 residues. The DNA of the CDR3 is TGTGCCAGCAGCTTAGGTAGAAGGTTGTATTTT. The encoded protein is CASSLGRRLYF.

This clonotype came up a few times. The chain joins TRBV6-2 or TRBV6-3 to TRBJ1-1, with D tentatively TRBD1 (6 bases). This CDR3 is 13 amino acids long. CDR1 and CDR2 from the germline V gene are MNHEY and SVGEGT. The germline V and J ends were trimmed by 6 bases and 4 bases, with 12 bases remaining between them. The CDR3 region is CASSRRGRTEAFF. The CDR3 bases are TGTGCCAGCAGCCGACGGGGGCGCACTGAAGCTTTCTTT.